This T cell receptor beta chain was observed in a study of blood T cell repertoires in COVID-19. Background on the study: Nucleic acid was either cDNA or gDNA, and it came from T cells, B-cell-depleted T cells, or PBMCs.

Original handling: The authors estimated nucleated cell counts from reference gene primer amplification. Produced via immunoSEQ multiplex PCR; TCRdb's table is partial and in-frame only. V and J calls and clone size are as listed in that table; D and trimming were resolved from the DNA. Among around 400,000 clones listed, approximately 91% were seen once. V was pared by 3 bases and J by 3 bases, with 18 bases between. CDR3 length: 18 amino acids. Germline lookup yields CDR1 SGHDN and CDR2 FVKESK. This study enrolled people aged about 18 to 100 from about 26 US geographic areas. Cohort allocation depended upon clinical history that participants reported.

The sample comprised PBMCs or T cells enriched from blood (not recorded which). The sequence came from a woman aged 18 to 35 who had been exposed to COVID-19. V gene TRBV14 combines with J gene TRBJ2-6, with a weak D call TRBD1 (7 bases). The CDR3, as DNA: TGTGCCAGCAGCCACTGGAGGGGGCGCGGTGGTGGGGCCAACGTCCTGACTTTC. It translates to CASSHWRGRGGGANVLTF. The full variable domain, its missing parts supplied by reference TRBV14 and TRBJ2-6, is EAGVTQFPSHSVIEKGQTVTLRCDPISGHDNLYWYRRVMGKEIKFLLHFVKESKQDESGMPNNRFLAERTGGTYSTLKVQPAELEDSGVYFCASSHWRGRGGGANVLTFGAGSRLTVL.